This TCR beta chain was sequenced during a study of Ad26.COV2.S vaccination and SARS-CoV-2 variants. Specified treatment: some 19 received Ad26.COV2.S at low or high dose, single or two shots; a few received placebo; per-sample allocation not given. Sampling was performed 63 days after the first vaccine or placebo injection. The data were produced by immunoSEQ multiplex PCR, yet TCRdb's version contains in-frame clones alone and is incomplete. This table holds about 240,000 clones, more than 75% found once. The sequencing here drew on peripheral blood, taken in a trial of Ad26.COV2.S vaccine versus placebo. The sequence was collected from a person between 18 and 59 years old who received the Ad26.COV2.S COVID-19 vaccine or a placebo.

The CDR3 nucleotides read TGTGCCAGCAGCTTGGCTGACATTCAGTACTTC. Amino acids: CASSLADIQYF. The chain joins TRBV7-9 to TRBJ2-4, with no clear D. With 3 bases removed from V and 8 bases from J, the gap between germline ends came to 5 bases. This CDR3 has 11 amino acids. Germline assignment: CDR1 SEHNR and CDR2 FQNEAQ (reference sequence).